This T cell receptor beta chain comes out of a study of blood T cell repertoires in COVID-19. The wider study: The study drew acute and convalescent COVID-19 samples from the United States, Italy and Spain. In each case, the material was cDNA or gDNA derived from T cells, B-cell-depleted T cells, or PBMCs.

Everyone who took part was roughly 18 to 89 years old, and they came from roughly 25 US areas. Grouping used clinical history reported by participants in a survey and questionnaire. From germline, CDR1 is SGHRS and CDR2 YFSETQ. Trimming stripped 1 base from V and 8 bases from J, with 12 bases between. The CDR3 consists of 14 residues. Using immunoSEQ multiplex PCR, the repertoire was profiled, and TCRdb retains in-frame clones only, with some absent. Of about 400,000 clones in the sample, 88% are singletons; the top ten hold roughly 2%. Sequenced material: PBMCs or T cells enriched from blood (not recorded which). The chain recombines TRBV5-1 with TRBJ2-2; D is perhaps TRBD2 (6 bases). The sequence was collected from a woman in her 40s with acute COVID-19. Written as DNA, the CDR3 is TGCGCCAGCAGCTTGACTCAGCGGGCTGGGGAGCTGTTTTTT. This encodes CASSLTQRAGELFF.